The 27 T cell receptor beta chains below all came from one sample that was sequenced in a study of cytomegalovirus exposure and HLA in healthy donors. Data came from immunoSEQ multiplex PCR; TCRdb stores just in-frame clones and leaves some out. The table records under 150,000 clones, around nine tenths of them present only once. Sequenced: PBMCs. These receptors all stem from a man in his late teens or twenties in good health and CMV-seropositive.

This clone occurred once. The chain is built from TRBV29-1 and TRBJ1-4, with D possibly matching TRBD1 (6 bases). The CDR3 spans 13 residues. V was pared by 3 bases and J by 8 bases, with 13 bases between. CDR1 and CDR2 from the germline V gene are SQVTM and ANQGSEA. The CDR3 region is CSVDQGLGEKLFF. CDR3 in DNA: TGCAGCGTTGATCAGGGGTTGGGGGAAAAACTGTTTTTT.

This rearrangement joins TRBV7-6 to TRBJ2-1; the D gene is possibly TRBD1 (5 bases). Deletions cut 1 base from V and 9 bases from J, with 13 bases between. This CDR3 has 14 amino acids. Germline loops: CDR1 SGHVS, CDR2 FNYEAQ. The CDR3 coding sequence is TGTGCCAGCAGCTTAGGTCAGGGAACGGGTGAGCAGTTCTTC. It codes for CASSLGQGTGEQFF. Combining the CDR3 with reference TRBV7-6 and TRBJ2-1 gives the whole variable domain GAGVSQSPRYKVTKRGQDVALRCDPISGHVSLYWYRQALGQGPEFLTYFNYEAQQDKSGLPNDRFSAERPEGSISTLTIQRTEQRDSAMYRCASSLGQGTGEQFFGPGTRLTVL.

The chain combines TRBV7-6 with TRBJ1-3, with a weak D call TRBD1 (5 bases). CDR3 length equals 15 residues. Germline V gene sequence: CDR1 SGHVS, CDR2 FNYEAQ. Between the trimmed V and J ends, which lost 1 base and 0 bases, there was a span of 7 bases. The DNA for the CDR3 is TGTGCCAGCAGCTTAGAGGACACCTCTGGAAACACCATATATTTT. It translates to CASSLEDTSGNTIYF.

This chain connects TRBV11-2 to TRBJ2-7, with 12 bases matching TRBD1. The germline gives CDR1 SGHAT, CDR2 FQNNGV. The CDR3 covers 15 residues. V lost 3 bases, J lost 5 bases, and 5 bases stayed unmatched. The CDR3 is CASSFTGTGGHEQYF. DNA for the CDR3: TGTGCCAGCAGCTTCACCGGGACAGGGGGCCACGAGCAGTACTTC.

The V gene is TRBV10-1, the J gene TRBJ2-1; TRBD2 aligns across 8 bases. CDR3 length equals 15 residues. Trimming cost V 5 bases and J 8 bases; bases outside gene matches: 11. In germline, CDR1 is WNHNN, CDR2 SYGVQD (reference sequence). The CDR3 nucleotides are TGCGCCAGCAGTCCTTTTCGGGAGGGTACATATGAGCAGTTCTTC. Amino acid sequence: CASSPFREGTYEQFF.

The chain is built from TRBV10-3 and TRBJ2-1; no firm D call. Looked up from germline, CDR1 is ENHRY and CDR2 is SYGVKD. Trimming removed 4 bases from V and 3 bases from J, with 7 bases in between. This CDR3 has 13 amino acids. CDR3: CAISGAVYNEQFF. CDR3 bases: TGTGCCATCAGTGGGGCCGTCTACAATGAGCAGTTCTTC.

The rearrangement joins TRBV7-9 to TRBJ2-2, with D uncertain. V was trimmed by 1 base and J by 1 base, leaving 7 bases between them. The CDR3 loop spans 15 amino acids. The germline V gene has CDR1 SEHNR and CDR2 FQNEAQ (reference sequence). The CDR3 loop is CASSLGAENTGELFF. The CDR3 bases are TGTGCCAGCAGCTTAGGGGCAGAGAACACCGGGGAGCTGTTTTTT.

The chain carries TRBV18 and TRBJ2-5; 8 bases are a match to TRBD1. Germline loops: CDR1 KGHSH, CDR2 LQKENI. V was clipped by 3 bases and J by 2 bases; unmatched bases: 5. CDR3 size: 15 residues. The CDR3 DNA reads TGTGCCAGCTCACCTGCCAGGGGGCAGCAAGAGACCCAGTACTTC. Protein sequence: CASSPARGQQETQYF.

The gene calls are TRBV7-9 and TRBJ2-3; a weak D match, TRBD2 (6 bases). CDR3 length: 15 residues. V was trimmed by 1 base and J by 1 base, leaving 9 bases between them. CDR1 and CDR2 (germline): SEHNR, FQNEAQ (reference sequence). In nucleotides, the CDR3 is TGTGCCAGCAGCTTAGGTGGGACTGGCACAGATACGCAGTATTTT. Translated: CASSLGGTGTDTQYF. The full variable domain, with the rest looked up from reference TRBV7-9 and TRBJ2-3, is DTGVSQNPRHKITKRGQNVTFRCDPISEHNRLYWYRQTLGQGPEFLTYFQNEAQLEKSRLLSDRFSAERPKGSFSTLEIQRTEQGDSAMYLCASSLGGTGTDTQYFGPGTRLTVL.

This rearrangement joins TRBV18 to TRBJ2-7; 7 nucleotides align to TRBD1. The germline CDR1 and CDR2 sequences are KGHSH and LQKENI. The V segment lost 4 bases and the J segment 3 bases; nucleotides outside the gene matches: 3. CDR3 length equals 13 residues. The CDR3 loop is CASSLGTDYEQYF. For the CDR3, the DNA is TGTGCCAGCTCACTCGGGACAGACTACGAGCAGTACTTC.

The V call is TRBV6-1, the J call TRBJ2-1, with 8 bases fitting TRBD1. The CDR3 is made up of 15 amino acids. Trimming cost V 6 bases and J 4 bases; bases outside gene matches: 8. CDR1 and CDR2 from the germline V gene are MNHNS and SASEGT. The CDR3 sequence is CASSAGGAGYNEQFF. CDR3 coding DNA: TGTGCCAGCAGCGCAGGGGGCGCCGGGTACAATGAGCAGTTCTTC.

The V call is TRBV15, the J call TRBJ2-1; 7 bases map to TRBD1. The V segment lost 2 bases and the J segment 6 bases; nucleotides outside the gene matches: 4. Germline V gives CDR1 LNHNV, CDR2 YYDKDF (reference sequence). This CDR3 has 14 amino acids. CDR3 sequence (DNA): TGTGCCACCAGCAGAAACAGGGGAGCCAATGAGCAGTTCTTC. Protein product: CATSRNRGANEQFF.

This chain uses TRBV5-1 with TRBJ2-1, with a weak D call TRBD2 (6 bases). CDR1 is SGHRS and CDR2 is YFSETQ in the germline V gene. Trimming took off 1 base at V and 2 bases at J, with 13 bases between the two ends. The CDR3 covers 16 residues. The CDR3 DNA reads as TGCGCCAGCAGCTTGTCCCAGACTAGAACCTACAATGAGCAGTTCTTC. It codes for CASSLSQTRTYNEQFF.

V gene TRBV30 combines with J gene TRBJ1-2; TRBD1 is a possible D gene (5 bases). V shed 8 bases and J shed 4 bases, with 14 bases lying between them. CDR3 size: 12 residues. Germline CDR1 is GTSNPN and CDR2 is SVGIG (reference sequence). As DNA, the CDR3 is TGTGCCGGCCACGGCAGGGTCTATGGCTACACCTTC. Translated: CAGHGRVYGYTF.

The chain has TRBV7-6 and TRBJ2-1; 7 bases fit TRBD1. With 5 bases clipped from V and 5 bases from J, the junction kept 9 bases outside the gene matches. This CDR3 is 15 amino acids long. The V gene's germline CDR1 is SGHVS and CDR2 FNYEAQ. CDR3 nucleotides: TGTGCCAGCAGCCCTGACGGAGGACAGGACAATGAGCAGTTCTTC. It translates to CASSPDGGQDNEQFF.

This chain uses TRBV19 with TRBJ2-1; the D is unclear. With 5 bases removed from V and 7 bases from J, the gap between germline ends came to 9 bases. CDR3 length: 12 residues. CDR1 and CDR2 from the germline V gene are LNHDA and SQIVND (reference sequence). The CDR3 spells CASSPLGNEQFF. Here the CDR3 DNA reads TGTGCCAGTAGTCCGCTAGGAAATGAGCAGTTCTTC.

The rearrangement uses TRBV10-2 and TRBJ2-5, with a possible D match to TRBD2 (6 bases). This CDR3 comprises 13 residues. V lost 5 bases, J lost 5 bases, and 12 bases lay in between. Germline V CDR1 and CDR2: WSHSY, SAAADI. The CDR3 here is CASSPTSFETQYF. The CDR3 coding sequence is TGCGCCAGCAGTCCGACTAGTTTCGAGACCCAGTACTTC.

The CDR3: CASSLDSLNEKLFF. As DNA, the CDR3 is TGCGCCAGCAGCCTGGACAGTCTTAATGAAAAACTGTTTTTT. The chain is built from TRBV5-1 and TRBJ1-4; D is possibly TRBD1 (6 bases). The V gene's germline CDR1 is SGHRS and CDR2 YFSETQ. There are 14 residues in the CDR3. Between the trimmed V and J ends, which lost 4 bases and 4 bases, there was a span of 11 bases. Using reference TRBV5-1 and TRBJ1-4 for the parts outside the CDR3, the full variable domain is KAGVTQTPRYLIKTRGQQVTLSCSPISGHRSVSWYQQTPGQGLQFLFEYFSETQRNKGNFPGRFSGRQFSNSRSEMNVSTLELGDSALYLCASSLDSLNEKLFFGSGTQLSVL.

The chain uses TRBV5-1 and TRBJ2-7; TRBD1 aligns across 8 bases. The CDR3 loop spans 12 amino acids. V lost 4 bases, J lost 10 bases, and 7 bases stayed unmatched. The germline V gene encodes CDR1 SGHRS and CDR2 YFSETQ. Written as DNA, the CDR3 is TGCGCCAGCAGCCAAAACGGACAGGGACAGTACTTC. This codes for CASSQNGQGQYF.

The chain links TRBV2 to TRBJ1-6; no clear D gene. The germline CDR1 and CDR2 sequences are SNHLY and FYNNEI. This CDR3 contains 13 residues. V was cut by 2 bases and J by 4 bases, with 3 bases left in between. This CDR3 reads CASSEQYNSPLHF. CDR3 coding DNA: TGTGCCAGCAGTGAACAGTATAATTCACCCCTCCACTTT.

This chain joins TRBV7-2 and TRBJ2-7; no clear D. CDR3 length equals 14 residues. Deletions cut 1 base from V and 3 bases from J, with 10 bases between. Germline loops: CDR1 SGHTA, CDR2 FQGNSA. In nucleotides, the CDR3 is TGTGCCAGCAGCTTAGTGGTCCTAAACTACGAGCAGTACTTC. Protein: CASSLVVLNYEQYF.

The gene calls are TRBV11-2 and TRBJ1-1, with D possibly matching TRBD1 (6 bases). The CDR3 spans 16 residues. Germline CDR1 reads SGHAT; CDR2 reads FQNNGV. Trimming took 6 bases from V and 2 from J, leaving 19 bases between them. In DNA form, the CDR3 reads TGTGCCAGCAGTAAATTAAGGGGGGGCACTAACACTGAAGCTTTCTTT. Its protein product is CASSKLRGGTNTEAFF.

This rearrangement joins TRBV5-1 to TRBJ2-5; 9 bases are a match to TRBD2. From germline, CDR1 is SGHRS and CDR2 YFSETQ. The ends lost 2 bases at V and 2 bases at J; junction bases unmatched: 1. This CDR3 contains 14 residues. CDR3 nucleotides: TGCGCCAGCAGCTTCCTAGCGGGGCAAGAGACCCAGTACTTC. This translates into CASSFLAGQETQYF. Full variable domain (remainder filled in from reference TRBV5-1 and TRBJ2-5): KAGVTQTPRYLIKTRGQQVTLSCSPISGHRSVSWYQQTPGQGLQFLFEYFSETQRNKGNFPGRFSGRQFSNSRSEMNVSTLELGDSALYLCASSFLAGQETQYFGPGTRLLVL.

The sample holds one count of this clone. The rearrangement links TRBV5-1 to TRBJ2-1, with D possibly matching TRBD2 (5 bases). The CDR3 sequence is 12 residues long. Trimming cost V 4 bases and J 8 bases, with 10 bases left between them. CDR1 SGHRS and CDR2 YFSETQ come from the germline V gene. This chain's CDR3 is CASSQGLDEQFF. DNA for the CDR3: TGCGCCAGCAGCCAAGGACTCGATGAGCAGTTCTTC.

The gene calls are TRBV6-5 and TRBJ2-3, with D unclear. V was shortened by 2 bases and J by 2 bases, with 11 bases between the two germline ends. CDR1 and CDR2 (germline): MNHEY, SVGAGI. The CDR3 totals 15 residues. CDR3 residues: CASSYTGFSTDTQYF. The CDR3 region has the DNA TGTGCCAGCAGTTACACCGGGTTCTCCACAGATACGCAGTATTTT.

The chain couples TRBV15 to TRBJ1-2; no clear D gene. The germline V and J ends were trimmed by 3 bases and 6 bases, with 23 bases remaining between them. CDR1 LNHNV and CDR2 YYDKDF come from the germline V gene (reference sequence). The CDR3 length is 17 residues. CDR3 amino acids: CATSSDYSQPFSNGYTF. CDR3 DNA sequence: TGTGCCACCAGCAGTGACTATAGCCAGCCCTTTTCCAATGGCTACACCTTC.

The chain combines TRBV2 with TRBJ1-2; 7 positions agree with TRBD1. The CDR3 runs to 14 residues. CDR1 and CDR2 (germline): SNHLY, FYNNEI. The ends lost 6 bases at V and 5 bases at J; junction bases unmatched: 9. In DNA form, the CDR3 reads TGTGCCAGCAGGGGGACAGTACTCTTTTATGGCTACACCTTC. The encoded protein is CASRGTVLFYGYTF.